The 20 T cell receptor beta chains below come from one sample, sequenced in a study of T cells after yellow fever vaccination. TCRdb reprocessed the 5' RACE reads with MiXCR, giving one entry per CDR3 protein. Of around 550,000 distinct CDR3 sequences in the sample, over 15% are singletons; the top ten hold 14%. This specimen was PBMCs, taken 15 days after the yellow fever booster vaccination. The receptors were gathered from a man younger than 45 who received the YFV17D yellow fever vaccine.

V usage is TRBV12-3 or TRBV12-4 and J usage is TRBJ2-7, with D maybe TRBD2 (6 bases). V shed 7 bases and J shed 6 bases, with 13 bases lying between them. The CDR3 is made up of 12 amino acids. CDR3 sequence: CASTPVGGEQYF. CDR3 in DNA: TGTGCCAGCACCCCAGTGGGGGGCGAGCAGTACTTC.

This clonotype turned up a few times. The chain carries TRBV7-3 and TRBJ2-1, with 10 bases identical to TRBD2. Trimming took 0 bases from V and 8 from J; bases not matched to a gene: 10. CDR3 length: 17 amino acids. CDR1 and CDR2 from the germline V gene are SGHTA and FQGTGA. For the CDR3, the DNA is TGTGCCAGCAGCTTAACGAAGGCTAGCGGGAGCGCGTATGAGCAGTTCTTC. Translating it yields CASSLTKASGSAYEQFF.

This clonotype has more than one count but fewer than ten. DNA for the CDR3: TGTGCCAGCAGTTTGTGGCAGGCCTACGAGCAGTACTTC. As protein: CASSLWQAYEQYF. This rearrangement joins TRBV12-3 or TRBV12-4 to TRBJ2-7; D unclear. V lost 3 bases to trimming and J lost 2 bases, with 8 bases between them. This CDR3 has 13 residues.

To note about this clonotype: At one boundary the junction diverges from the germline segment, which might be a read error. The rearrangement joins TRBV7-7 to TRBJ2-1; no clear D gene. The CDR3 extends over 14 amino acids. Germline-derived CDR1 and CDR2 are SSHAT and FNYEAQ (reference sequence). The DNA of the CDR3 is TGTGCTAGCAGCTTAGCCCCTAGTAGCAATGAGCAGTTCTTC. Protein product: CASSLAPSSNEQFF. The full variable domain, completed using reference TRBV7-7 and TRBJ2-1, is GAGVSQSPRYKVTKRGQDVTLRCDPISSHATLYWYQQALGQGPEFLTYFNYEAQPDKSGLPSDRFSAERPEGSISTLTIQRTEQRDSAMYRCASSLAPSSNEQFFGPGTRLTVL.

This chain links TRBV6-5 with TRBJ2-7; 11 nucleotides line up with TRBD2. Losses at the gene ends were 8 bases for V and 4 bases for J; bases not matched to a gene: 4. The CDR3 length is 13 residues. CDR1 is MNHEY and CDR2 is SVGAGI in the germline V gene. CDR3 DNA: TGTGCCAGCGGTACTAGCGGGAGATACGAGCAGTACTTC. Translation: CASGTSGRYEQYF.

This CDR3 reads CATSDSYRVTEQFF. Here the CDR3 DNA reads TGTGCCACCAGTGATTCGTACAGGGTGACTGAGCAGTTCTTC. The chain carries TRBV24-1 and TRBJ2-1; perhaps TRBD1 as D (6 bases). Germline CDR1 is KGHDR and CDR2 is SFDVKD. Trimming pared 2 bases from V and 9 bases from J, leaving 13 bases between. The length of the CDR3 is 14 residues.

The V and J genes are TRBV19 and TRBJ2-1; TRBD1 might be the D (6 bases). V was trimmed by 3 bases and J by 0 bases, leaving 9 bases between them. The CDR3 totals 15 residues. Per germline, CDR1 LNHDA and CDR2 SQIVND (reference sequence). The CDR3 loop reads CASSMGASSYNEQFF. CDR3 in DNA: TGTGCCAGTAGTATGGGGGCTAGCTCCTACAATGAGCAGTTCTTC.

The chain has TRBV5-1 and TRBJ2-5; TRBD2 matches at 8 bases. The germline CDR1 and CDR2 sequences are SGHRS and YFSETQ. V trimming: 2 bases; J trimming: 3 bases; junction bases outside the gene matches: 6. The CDR3 totals 15 residues. The DNA for the CDR3 is TGCGCCAGCAGCTTATGGACTAGCAGAAAAGAGACCCAGTACTTC. Translated, it gives CASSLWTSRKETQYF.

This clonotype was found a few times. This chain joins TRBV18 and TRBJ2-2; D remains ambiguous. Germline V CDR1 and CDR2: KGHSH, LQKENI. CDR3 length: 15 amino acids. Trimming removed 8 bases from V and 6 bases from J, with 19 bases in between. The DNA for the CDR3 is TGTGCCAGCCTTAAGGACGATAGCAGCTCCGGGGAGCTGTTTTTT. Protein sequence: CASLKDDSSSGELFF.

The sample holds a few counts of this clonotype. Since a much larger clone is just one base distant, this may be a read error. V usage is TRBV7-3 and J usage is TRBJ2-1, with 7 bases matching TRBD2. Germline CDR1 is SGHTA and CDR2 is FQGTGA. This CDR3 is built from 15 residues. The ends lost 0 bases at V and 2 bases at J; junction bases unmatched: 1. The CDR3 is CASSLTGGPYNEQFF. CDR3 DNA: TGTGCCAGCAGCTTAACGGGAGGGCCCTACAATGAGCAGTTCTTC. The variable domain in full, with the rest retrieved from reference TRBV7-3 and TRBJ2-1, is GAGVSQTPSNKVTEKGKYVELRCDPISGHTALYWYRQSLGQGPEFLIYFQGTGAADDSGLPNDRFFAVRPEGSVSTLKIQRTERGDSAVYLCASSLTGGPYNEQFFGPGTRLTVL.

This chain links TRBV5-1 with TRBJ2-3; 11 bases map to TRBD2. The J segment lost 3 bases and the V segment lost 4 bases, leaving 13 bases of the junction unmatched. The CDR3 consists of 18 residues. CDR1 and CDR2 from the germline V gene are SGHRS and YFSETQ. The chain's CDR3 is CASSPAGSGRALTDTQYF. The CDR3 nucleotides are TGCGCCAGCAGCCCCGCGGGTAGCGGGAGGGCCCTGACAGATACGCAGTATTTT.

The rearrangement uses TRBV20-1 and TRBJ1-3; D is unresolved. The V and J ends lost 7 bases and 3 bases respectively, with 10 bases between them. Germline CDR1 reads DFQATT; CDR2 reads SNEGSKA (reference sequence). CDR3 length: 12 amino acids. In DNA form, the CDR3 reads TGCAGTGGGGTGGCAGTTGGAAACACCATATATTTT. It translates to CSGVAVGNTIYF.

The CDR3 loop is CASSMEGGGAQPQHF. DNA of the CDR3: TGTGCCAGTAGTATGGAAGGAGGGGGCGCGCAGCCCCAGCATTTT. The V and J genes are TRBV19 and TRBJ1-5; TRBD1 agrees at 7 bases. The germline V gene has CDR1 LNHDA and CDR2 SQIVND (reference sequence). The V and J ends lost 3 bases and 7 bases, in that order; junction bases with no gene match: 9. CDR3 size: 15 residues.

This clonotype was detected only a few times. The chain uses TRBV14 and TRBJ2-5; TRBD2 matches at 8 bases. Looked up from germline, CDR1 is SGHDN and CDR2 is FVKESK. Trimming at V came to 9 bases and at J to 1 base, leaving 7 bases not matched to a gene. The CDR3 sequence is 14 residues long. The CDR3 here is CASKGLAAQETQYF. DNA for the CDR3: TGTGCCAGTAAAGGACTAGCCGCCCAAGAGACCCAGTACTTC.

The V call is TRBV12-5, the J call TRBJ2-3; D is possibly TRBD1 or TRBD2 (5 bases each). Germline V gene lookup returns CDR1 LGHNT and CDR2 FRNRAP. This CDR3 has 15 residues. V was shortened by 4 bases and J by 0 bases, with 11 bases between the two germline ends. Here the CDR3 reads CASGSGRTSTDTQYF. As DNA, the CDR3 is TGTGCTAGTGGTTCAGGGAGAACTAGCACAGATACGCAGTATTTT.

Concerning this clonotype itself: A junction end diverges from the germline sequence, so it may reflect a read error. The genes are TRBV5-6 and TRBJ2-5, with D unclear. From germline, CDR1 is SGHDT and CDR2 YYEEEE. The CDR3 loop spans 11 amino acids. The CDR3 loop is CASILHGTQYF. CDR3 nucleotides: TGTGCCAGCATCTTGCATGGTACCCAGTACTTC.

The chain recombines TRBV5-5 with TRBJ1-4; possibly TRBD1 for D (5 bases). Trimming shortened V by 0 bases and J by 6 bases, and 12 bases separated the two germline ends. From germline, CDR1 is SGHKS and CDR2 YYEKEE (reference sequence). This CDR3 comprises 15 residues. CDR3: CASSLVLGRYEKLFF. The CDR3 DNA reads TGTGCCAGCAGCTTGGTGCTGGGGCGGTATGAAAAACTGTTTTTT.

The chain combines TRBV7-2 with TRBJ2-7; D not certain. Trimming took off 2 bases at V and 4 bases at J, with 9 bases between the two ends. Germline values: CDR1 SGHTA, CDR2 FQGNSA. The CDR3 is made up of 13 amino acids. The CDR3 sequence is CASSLTIGYEQYF. The CDR3 DNA sequence: TGTGCCAGCAGCTTAACTATAGGTTACGAGCAGTACTTC.

The chain is built from TRBV6-1 and TRBJ2-7; 10 bases fit TRBD1. The CDR3 has 15 residues. Germline CDR1 and CDR2: MNHNS and SASEGT. The trim removed 2 bases at V and 3 bases at J, leaving 4 bases unmatched. This CDR3 reads CASSEIRDRGYEQYF. The CDR3 DNA reads as TGTGCCAGCAGTGAAATCAGGGACAGGGGCTACGAGCAGTACTTC.

This chain joins TRBV10-3 and TRBJ2-7; D gene ambiguous. The CDR3 is 13 amino acids. V was cut by 9 bases and J by 4 bases, with 16 bases left in between. The germline V gene has CDR1 ENHRY and CDR2 SYGVKD. As DNA, the CDR3 is TGTGCCATGCCCCCTATGCGTCGGTACGAGCAGTACTTC. It yields the protein CAMPPMRRYEQYF.